These T cell receptor beta chains were read from a single sample in a study of cytomegalovirus exposure and HLA in healthy donors. Data came from immunoSEQ multiplex PCR; TCRdb stores just in-frame clones and leaves some out. The sample has 53,000 or so clones, and its top ten clones hold about 6%. Sequencing input: PBMCs. Source of these receptors: a male donor in good health and CMV-seropositive. CDR3s include the opening cysteine and the closing phenylalanine or tryptophan. A D gene is named only where the DNA matches it firmly.

D	V	J	CDR3	DNA
-	TRBV18	TRBJ2-7	CASSSGRDEQYF	TGTGCCAGCTCTTCCGGTCGAGACGAGCAGTACTTC
-	TRBV7-8	TRBJ2-2	CASTGEIALLNTGELFF	TGTGCCAGCACAGGGGAAATAGCGCTGCTAAACACCGGGGAGCTGTTTTTT
-	TRBV19	TRBJ1-2	CASNPDSYYYGYTF	TGTGCCAGTAACCCGGACAGCTATTACTATGGCTACACCTTC
-	TRBV2	TRBJ2-7	CASSGRGRAWGEQYF	TGTGCCAGCAGTGGCAGGGGAAGGGCTTGGGGCGAGCAGTACTTC
-	TRBV5-1	TRBJ2-7	CASNDGIYEQYF	TGCGCCAGCAATGACGGGATCTACGAGCAGTACTTC
TRBD1	TRBV6-5	TRBJ2-2	CASNRQGANTGELFF	TGTGCCAGCAATCGACAGGGGGCGAACACCGGGGAGCTGTTTTTT
-	TRBV19	TRBJ2-7	CASSIGVDYEQYF	TGTGCCAGTAGTATCGGAGTGGACTACGAGCAGTACTTC
-	TRBV5-1	TRBJ2-1	CASGGALGNNEQFF	TGCGCCAGCGGAGGGGCTTTGGGTAACAATGAGCAGTTCTTC
-	TRBV30	TRBJ1-5	CAWSPTDNQPQHF	TGTGCCTGGAGCCCGACAGATAATCAGCCCCAGCATTTT
TRBD2	TRBV19	TRBJ2-7	CASSVSGGSSYEQYF	TGTGCCAGTAGTGTAAGCGGGGGGAGCTCCTACGAGCAGTACTTC
-	TRBV4-1	TRBJ2-7	CASSQSFYGGLGSYEQYF	TGCGCCAGCAGCCAAAGCTTTTACGGGGGGCTAGGGTCCTACGAGCAGTACTTC
-	TRBV6-1	TRBJ2-7	CASLGQSYEQYF	TGTGCCAGCCTGGGCCAGTCCTACGAGCAGTACTTC
TRBD1	TRBV7-9	TRBJ2-7	CASSPPTQGQGTYEQYF	TGTGCCAGCAGCCCCCCTACCCAGGGACAGGGGACCTACGAGCAGTACTTC
TRBD2	TRBV5-4	TRBJ2-2	CASSDTAGKDGELFF	TGTGCCAGCAGCGATACAGCGGGGAAAGACGGGGAGCTGTTTTTT
TRBD1	TRBV6-5	TRBJ2-1	CASSLTGTGVHEQFF	TGTGCCAGCAGTTTAACCGGGACAGGGGTGCATGAGCAGTTCTTC
-	TRBV30	TRBJ2-1	CAWSVDWDNEQFF	TGTGCCTGGAGTGTAGACTGGGACAATGAGCAGTTCTTC
TRBD1	TRBV5-8	TRBJ2-7	CASSPGGYEQYF	TGTGCTAGCAGTCCAGGGGGTTACGAGCAGTACTTC
-	TRBV19	TRBJ1-5	CASTIRAGAYNQPQHF	TGTGCCAGTACCATCCGGGCAGGGGCTTACAATCAGCCCCAGCATTTT